The clone carrying this T cell receptor (beta chain) was counted ten times or more. This record comes from a study of T cell repertoires in cytomegalovirus infection. TCRdb re-derived calls from the reads in MiXCR, one entry per CDR3 protein. The data contain 600,000 to 800,000 distinct CDR3 sequences, roughly 24% of them singletons. This CDR3 has 15 residues. Germline V CDR1 and CDR2: MNHNY, SVGAGI (reference sequence). The junction had 12 bases not matched to a gene; V was cut back by 7 bases and J by 6 bases. The clonotype comes from a human donor in good health (CMV status not recorded). Some clones in this sample may be carry-over from other donors' samples. The sample consisted of CD8+ T cells from PBMCs. V and J are TRBV6-6 and TRBJ2-1; TRBD1 matches at 7 bases. The CDR3 region is CASTPWDRESNEQFF. In nucleotides, the CDR3 is TGTGCCAGCACCCCCTGGGACAGAGAATCCAATGAGCAGTTCTTC.